This T cell receptor (beta chain) was recovered during a study of OX40 agonist ivuxolimab in advanced cancers. Overall study context: Each patient was given ivuxolimab into a vein every 2 weeks, at 0.01 to 10 mg/kg. Hepatocellular carcinoma, melanoma, renal cell or head and neck cancer occurred in dose-escalation patients.

This CDR3 contains 14 residues. Trimming pared 0 bases from V and 1 base from J, leaving 7 bases between. CDR1 MNHEY and CDR2 SVGAGI come from the germline V gene. Profiling relied on immunoSEQ multiplex PCR, and the TCRdb table lists in-frame clones only, not all of them. The data show more than 35,000 clones, 60% to 80% seen once. V and J are TRBV6-5 and TRBJ2-7; unclear D gene. This sample comprised CD4+ or CD8+ T cells sorted from blood, obtained in a trial of the OX40 agonist ivuxolimab. The clonotype originates from an adult with an advanced solid tumor such as melanoma, head and neck, liver or kidney cancer. In DNA, the CDR3 is TGTGCCAGCAGTTACTCGGGCAGATCCTACGAGCAGTACTTC. Translating gives CASSYSGRSYEQYF.